The 18 T cell receptor beta chains presented below share a single source sample, sequenced in a study of T cell responses to AZD1222 COVID-19 vaccine (dated by TCRdb to about 2021). Library preparation employed the immunoSEQ multiplex PCR assay. TCRdb's version of the immuneACCESS table is confined to in-frame rearrangements and falls short of the full clone set. An unresolved V gene accounts for under half of the shortfall where checked; the remainder is of unknown origin. The sample table shows roughly 170,000 clones, and roughly nine tenths are seen once. The ten top clones hold around 2.6% of the sample. In light of the paper, this sample's time point label describes: baseline before first vaccination. The sample was peripheral blood, taken on day 0 of AZD1222 vaccination. Receptors were obtained from an adult in good health.

This clone occurred a few times. This chain uses TRBV7-2 with TRBJ2-7; no clear D. Germline lookup yields CDR1 SGHTA and CDR2 FQGNSA. V gave up 5 bases and J gave up 4 bases, with 6 bases separating them. CDR3 length: 11 amino acids. CDR3 DNA: TGTGCCAGCAGCGATAGGTACGAGCAGTACTTC. Protein sequence: CASSDRYEQYF.

The table lists this clone with a few counts. This chain uses TRBV5-1 with TRBJ2-7; D possibly uses TRBD1 or TRBD2 (5 bases each). V lost 4 bases to trimming and J lost 0 bases, with 14 bases between them. The CDR3 loop spans 15 amino acids. Looked up from germline, CDR1 is SGHRS and CDR2 is YFSETQ. The CDR3 spells CASSADRDGSYEQYF. CDR3 nucleotide sequence: TGCGCCAGCAGCGCGGACCGGGACGGCTCCTACGAGCAGTACTTC.

V and J are TRBV30 and TRBJ1-3, with D unclear. Germline V gene data show CDR1 as GTSNPN and CDR2 as SVGIG (reference sequence). Trimming took off 1 base at V and 3 bases at J, with 7 bases between the two ends. CDR3 size: 13 residues. The CDR3 nucleotides are TGTGCCTGGAGTGGTGGGTTTGGAAACACCATATATTTT. This codes for CAWSGGFGNTIYF.

V gene TRBV6-5 combines with J gene TRBJ2-1; tentative D call: TRBD2 (7 bases). V was clipped by 6 bases and J by 6 bases, with 15 bases between them. Per germline, CDR1 MNHEY and CDR2 SVGAGI. The CDR3 has 14 amino acids. In DNA form, the CDR3 reads TGTGCCAGCAGCCTTACAGGGAGGGGCAATGAGCAGTTCTTC. Residues: CASSLTGRGNEQFF.

The CDR3 nucleotides are TGTGCCAGCAGCTTGTTTACGGGGGGTCAGCCCCAGCATTTT. It encodes CASSLFTGGQPQHF. V usage is TRBV5-5 and J usage is TRBJ1-5; D might be TRBD1 (5 bases). The germline V and J ends were trimmed by 1 base and 6 bases, with 11 bases remaining between them. Looked up from germline, CDR1 is SGHKS and CDR2 is YYEKEE (reference sequence). The CDR3 has 14 residues. Together with reference TRBV5-5 and TRBJ1-5, the CDR3 gives the full variable domain: DAGVTQSPTHLIKTRGQQVTLRCSPISGHKSVSWYQQVLGQGPQFIFQYYEKEERGRGNFPDRFSARQFPNYSSELNVNALLLGDSALYLCASSLFTGGQPQHFGDGTRLSIL.

The chain links TRBV28 to TRBJ2-7; D is possibly TRBD1 (6 bases). Trimming stripped 6 bases from V and 6 bases from J, with 18 bases between. Germline V gene data show CDR1 as MDHEN and CDR2 as SYDVKM. The CDR3 spans 14 residues. CDR3 in amino acids: CASRPGHRLGEQYF. In DNA, the CDR3 is TGTGCCAGCAGACCGGGACACCGCCTGGGCGAGCAGTACTTC.

The rearrangement links TRBV5-1 to TRBJ1-4; D gene unclear. CDR1 is SGHRS and CDR2 is YFSETQ in the germline V gene. V lost 4 bases and J lost 7, with 14 bases in between. The length of the CDR3 is 14 residues. CDR3 loop: CASSPGRPGEKLFF. CDR3 sequence (DNA): TGCGCCAGCAGCCCTGGCCGTCCGGGTGAAAAACTGTTTTTT.

This clone was seen more than once but under ten times. The rearrangement links TRBV30 to TRBJ1-1; D ambiguous. V shed 1 base and J shed 0 bases, with 3 bases lying between them. The germline V gene encodes CDR1 GTSNPN and CDR2 SVGIG (reference sequence). CDR3 length equals 12 residues. The CDR3 nucleotides are TGTGCCTGGAGTGCGCTGAACACTGAAGCTTTCTTT. Translating it yields CAWSALNTEAFF.

The CDR3 DNA reads as TGTGCCTGGAGTGTAGGGAATGGGTACGAGCAGTACTTC. Protein sequence: CAWSVGNGYEQYF. The chain is built from TRBV30 and TRBJ2-7; D call uncertain. Germline V gene data show CDR1 as GTSNPN and CDR2 as SVGIG (reference sequence). Trimming pared 0 bases from V and 4 bases from J, leaving 10 bases between. The CDR3 consists of 13 residues.

The chain is built from TRBV4-2 and TRBJ2-3; 7 positions agree with TRBD2. The germline gives CDR1 LGHNA, CDR2 YNFKEQ. J lost 8 bases, V lost 0 bases, and 11 bases had no gene match. CDR3 length: 16 residues. CDR3 amino acids: CASSQEPGVGGGTQYF. CDR3 DNA: TGTGCCAGCAGCCAAGAACCGGGAGTGGGCGGGGGTACGCAGTATTTT.

The chain carries TRBV18 and TRBJ2-7, with D possibly being TRBD1 (5 bases). Germline V gene sequence: CDR1 KGHSH, CDR2 LQKENI. Trimming stripped 8 bases from V and 1 base from J, with 12 bases between. The CDR3 sequence is 13 residues long. The CDR3 loop reads CASKDKGSYEQYF. In DNA, the CDR3 is TGTGCCAGCAAGGACAAGGGGTCCTACGAGCAGTACTTC.

The V call is TRBV7-3, the J call TRBJ2-2; TRBD2 matches at 9 bases. The germline CDR1 and CDR2 sequences are SGHTA and FQGTGA. After removal of 1 base from V and 7 bases from J, the junction contained 10 bases not matched to a gene. There are 17 residues in the CDR3. In nucleotides, the CDR3 is TGTGCCAGCAGCTTAATGAGCGGGAGGCTCGGGGGCGGGGAGCTGTTTTTT. It codes for CASSLMSGRLGGGELFF.

V and J are TRBV6-2 or TRBV6-3 and TRBJ2-1; 11 bases map to TRBD2. Germline CDR1 reads MNHEY; CDR2 reads SVGEGT. This CDR3 region has 21 residues. J gave up 2 bases and V 5 bases, and 20 bases lay outside the gene matches. The CDR3 region is CASSPTVRLAGLQAAYNEQFF. The CDR3 region has the DNA TGTGCCAGCAGTCCAACCGTCCGACTAGCGGGACTCCAAGCGGCCTACAATGAGCAGTTCTTC.

The chain links TRBV7-9 to TRBJ2-1, with TRBD2 identical over 14 bases. This CDR3 has 18 amino acids. J gave up 8 bases and V 5 bases, and 14 bases lay outside the gene matches. Germline CDR1 and CDR2: SEHNR and FQNEAQ (reference sequence). CDR3 coding DNA: TGTGCCAGCAGCCATCCCGGGACTAGCGGGAGTAAGCTGGATGAGCAGTTCTTC. The encoded protein is CASSHPGTSGSKLDEQFF. Looking up the rest from reference TRBV7-9 and TRBJ2-1 gives the full variable domain: DTGVSQNPRHKITKRGQNVTFRCDPISEHNRLYWYRQTLGQGPEFLTYFQNEAQLEKSRLLSDRFSAERPKGSFSTLEIQRTEQGDSAMYLCASSHPGTSGSKLDEQFFGPGTRLTVL.

This chain joins TRBV27 and TRBJ2-3; 11 bases line up with TRBD2. The V segment lost 5 bases and the J segment 4 bases; nucleotides outside the gene matches: 5. This CDR3 has 15 residues. The germline CDR1 and CDR2 sequences are MNHEY and SMNVEV (reference sequence). CDR3 DNA: TGTGCCAGCAGTCGGGGACTAGCGGAGGCAGATACGCAGTATTTT. Its protein is CASSRGLAEADTQYF.

The chain combines TRBV5-7 with TRBJ2-7; TRBD2 matches at 12 bases. TRBV5-7 is sorted into the ORF group, with uncertain function. With V trimmed by 6 bases and J by 1 base, 14 bases remained unmatched. The CDR3 has 18 residues. CDR3 region: CASNLFGTGTSGSYEQYF. The CDR3 nucleotides read TGTGCCAGCAACCTATTCGGGACAGGGACTAGCGGGTCCTACGAGCAGTACTTC.

The J gene is TRBJ2-1, the V gene TRBV7-2, with 8 bases fitting TRBD2. In germline, CDR1 is SGHTA, CDR2 FQGNSA. The J segment lost 4 bases and the V segment lost 5 bases, leaving 10 bases of the junction unmatched. The CDR3 loop spans 16 amino acids. This chain's CDR3 is CASSPQLAEIYNEQFF. In nucleotides, the CDR3 is TGTGCCAGCAGCCCTCAACTAGCGGAAATTTACAATGAGCAGTTCTTC.

V is TRBV9 and J is TRBJ2-7; D is possibly TRBD1 or TRBD2 (5 bases each). Per germline, CDR1 SGDLS and CDR2 YYNGEE. V shed 3 bases and J shed 0 bases, with 10 bases lying between them. CDR3 length: 14 amino acids. CDR3 sequence: CASSAGRNSYEQYF. CDR3 nucleotides: TGTGCCAGCAGCGCGGGGCGTAACTCCTACGAGCAGTACTTC.